This TCR beta chain was recorded in a study of cytomegalovirus exposure and HLA in healthy donors. Nominally healthy donors provided the samples, though records likely missed some immune exposures. Vbeta (60) and Jbeta (13) primers were used in the PCR. Profiled with immunoSEQ multiplex PCR; TCRdb holds only in-frame clones, not every one. Of roughly 97,000 clones listed, around three quarters are singletons. The study, taken as a whole, reports: The classifier, whose performance was assessed in both the original and validation cohorts, reportedly diagnosed cytomegalovirus status with high specificity and sensitivity.

This CDR3 is built from 14 residues. Germline V lookup: CDR1 MNHNS, CDR2 SASEGT. V lost 5 bases and J lost 3; bases outside the gene matches: 5. This clone was found a few times. Its antigen is as yet unknown. The chain couples TRBV6-1 to TRBJ2-3; the match to TRBD1 covers 7 bases. The receptor was derived from a young woman in good health and CMV-seropositive. Material for sequencing was PBMCs. This chain's CDR3 is CASSSGGVTDTQYF. The DNA of the CDR3 is TGTGCCAGCAGTTCAGGGGGAGTGACAGATACGCAGTATTTT.